Listed below are T cell receptor beta chains from one sample, sequenced in a study of shared clonotypes between healthy human individuals. Sequenced by immunoSEQ multiplex PCR; TCRdb stores in-frame clones only, minus some. The table includes about 380,000 clones, 96% detected once. The sequenced sample consisted of memory CD8+ T cells sorted from blood. The receptor source for this set is a man younger than 45 in good health. The CDR3 runs from the conserved cysteine through the conserved F or W. The order of the fields is J gene, V gene, CDR3 length, CDR3 protein.

j_gene: TRBJ2-4; v_gene: TRBV6-1; len: 14; CDR3aa: CASSGYTGKNIQYF
j_gene: TRBJ2-7; v_gene: TRBV7-9; len: 12; CDR3aa: CASSLEFYEQYF
j_gene: TRBJ2-6; v_gene: TRBV14; len: 16; CDR3aa: CASSHSTGDRANVLTF
j_gene: TRBJ2-7; v_gene: TRBV30; len: 12; CDR3aa: CAYGLAGDVQYF
j_gene: TRBJ2-7; v_gene: TRBV30; len: 13; CDR3aa: CAWSRDRFYEQYF
j_gene: TRBJ2-2; v_gene: TRBV5-6; len: 16; CDR3aa: CASSLVAVRNTGELFF
j_gene: TRBJ1-5; v_gene: TRBV28; len: 17; CDR3aa: CASSLLGGSGGNQPQHF
j_gene: TRBJ2-7; v_gene: TRBV5-1; len: 14; CDR3aa: CASSGGTGYYEQYF
j_gene: TRBJ1-2; v_gene: TRBV28; len: 12; CDR3aa: CASSSRGYGYTF
j_gene: TRBJ2-3; v_gene: TRBV19; len: 13; CDR3aa: CASSPLTGDTQYF
j_gene: TRBJ2-3; v_gene: TRBV7-8; len: 13; CDR3aa: CASSFGGADTQYF